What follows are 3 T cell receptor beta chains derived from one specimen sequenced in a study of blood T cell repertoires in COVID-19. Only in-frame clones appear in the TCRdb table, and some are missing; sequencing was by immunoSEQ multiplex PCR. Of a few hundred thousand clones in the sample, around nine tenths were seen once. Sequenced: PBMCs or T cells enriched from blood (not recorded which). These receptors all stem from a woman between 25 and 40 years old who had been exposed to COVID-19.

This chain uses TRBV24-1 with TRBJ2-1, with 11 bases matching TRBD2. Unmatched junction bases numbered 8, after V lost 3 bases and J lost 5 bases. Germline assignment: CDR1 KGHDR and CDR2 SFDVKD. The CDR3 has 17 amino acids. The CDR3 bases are TGTGCCACCAGTGATCTAGCGGGAGGTCCCGGGGACAATGAGCAGTTCTTC. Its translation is CATSDLAGGPGDNEQFF.

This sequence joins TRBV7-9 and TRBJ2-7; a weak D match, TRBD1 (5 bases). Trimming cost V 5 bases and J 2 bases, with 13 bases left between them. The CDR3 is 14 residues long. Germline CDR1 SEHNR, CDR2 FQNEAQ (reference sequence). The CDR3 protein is CASSARQTTYEQYF. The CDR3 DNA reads TGTGCCAGCAGCGCACGACAGACAACCTACGAGCAGTACTTC.

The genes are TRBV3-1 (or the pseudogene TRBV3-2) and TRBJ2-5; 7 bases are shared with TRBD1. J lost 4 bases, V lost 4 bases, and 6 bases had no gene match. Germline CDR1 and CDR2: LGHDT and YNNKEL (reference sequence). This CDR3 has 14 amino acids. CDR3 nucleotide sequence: TGTGCCAGCAGCCCAGGGGGTGGAGGAGAGACCCAGTACTTC. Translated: CASSPGGGGETQYF.